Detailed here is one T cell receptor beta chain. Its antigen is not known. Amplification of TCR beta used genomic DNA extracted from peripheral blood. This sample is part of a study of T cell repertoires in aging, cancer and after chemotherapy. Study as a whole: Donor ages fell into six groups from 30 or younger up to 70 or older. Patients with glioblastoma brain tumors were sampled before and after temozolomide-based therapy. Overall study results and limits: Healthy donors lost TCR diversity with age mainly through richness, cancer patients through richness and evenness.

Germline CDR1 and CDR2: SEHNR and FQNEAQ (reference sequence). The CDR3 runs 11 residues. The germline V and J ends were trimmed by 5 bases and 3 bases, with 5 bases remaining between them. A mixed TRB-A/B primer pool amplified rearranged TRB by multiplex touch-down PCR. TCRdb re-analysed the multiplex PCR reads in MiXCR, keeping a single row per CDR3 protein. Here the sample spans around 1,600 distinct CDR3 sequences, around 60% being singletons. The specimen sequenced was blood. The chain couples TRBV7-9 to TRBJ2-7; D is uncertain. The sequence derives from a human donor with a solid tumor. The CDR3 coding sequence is TGTGCCAGCAGCCACGACTACGAGCAGTACTTC. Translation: CASSHDYEQYF.